This T cell receptor beta chain was observed in a study of OX40 agonist ivuxolimab in advanced cancers. Looking at the study overall: Patients' therapy was ivuxolimab, an antibody that acts as an agonist of OX40 (CD134). At 0.01 to 10 mg/kg, ivuxolimab was administered intravenously to patients every 2 weeks.

Study-wide results and limits: The expanded peripheral T cells' antigen specificity was not determined.

CDR1 and CDR2 (germline): SQVTM, ANQGSEA. The CDR3 is made up of 13 amino acids. Sequencing was performed with immunoSEQ multiplex PCR; in TCRdb, only in-frame clones are kept and a portion is missing. The sample lists 42,000 or so clones; around 83% were seen once. Note on this clone: The antigen is not known. One end of the junction does not line up with germline, which may come from a read error. Other DNA sequences in the same sample also yield this CDR3.

This TCR came from an adult with an advanced solid tumor such as melanoma, head and neck, liver or kidney cancer. The sample in question was CD4+ or CD8+ T cells sorted from blood, obtained in a trial of the OX40 agonist ivuxolimab. The chain employs TRBV29-1 and TRBJ1-2; perhaps TRBD1 as D (6 bases). The CDR3 nucleotides are TGCAGTGTTGAATGGGGGGCGTCTAATGGCTACACCTTC. Its protein product is CSVEWGASNGYTF.